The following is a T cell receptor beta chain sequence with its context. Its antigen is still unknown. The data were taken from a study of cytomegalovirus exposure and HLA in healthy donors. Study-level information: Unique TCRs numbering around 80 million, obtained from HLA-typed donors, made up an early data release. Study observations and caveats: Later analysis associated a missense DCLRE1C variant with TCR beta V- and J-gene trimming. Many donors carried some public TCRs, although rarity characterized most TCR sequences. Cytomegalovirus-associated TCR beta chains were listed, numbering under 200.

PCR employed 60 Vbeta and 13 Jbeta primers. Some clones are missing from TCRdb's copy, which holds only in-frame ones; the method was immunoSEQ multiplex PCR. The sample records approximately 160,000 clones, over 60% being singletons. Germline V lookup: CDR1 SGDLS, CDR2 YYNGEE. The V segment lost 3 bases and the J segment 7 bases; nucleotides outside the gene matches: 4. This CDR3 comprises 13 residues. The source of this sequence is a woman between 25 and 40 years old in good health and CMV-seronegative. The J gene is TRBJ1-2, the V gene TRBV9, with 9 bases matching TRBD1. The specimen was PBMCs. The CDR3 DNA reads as TGTGCCAGCAGCGCGGACAGGGGCGGTGGCTACACCTTC. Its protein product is CASSADRGGGYTF.